The clone carrying this T cell receptor beta chain was recorded many times. Its matching antigen is unknown. This CDR3 has 14 amino acids. Trimming removed 1 base from V and 2 bases from J, with 7 bases in between. CDR1 and CDR2 from the germline V gene are SGHTA and FQGNSA. This sample is part of a study of T cells after yellow fever vaccination. Study summary: The fractions with low cell numbers were processed using SMART-Seq v4 Ultra Low Input. Points from the study as a whole: At under 98% for CD4 and roughly 87% for CD8, most primary-vaccination clones showed up again after the booster. Though weaker, the secondary response peaked faster, on day 5 versus 15.

TCRdb re-called the 5' RACE reads through MiXCR, storing one row per CDR3 protein. The repertoire consists of some 390,000 distinct CDR3 sequences, with approximately 18% occurring once and the leading ten covering 15% to 20%. The V call is TRBV7-2, the J call TRBJ2-3; D remains unclear. The sequences come from PBMCs, collected before the yellow fever booster vaccination. The clonotype originates from a man aged 18 to 30 who received the YFV17D yellow fever vaccine. CDR3 sequence reads: CASSLEPYTDTQYF. The CDR3, as DNA: TGTGCCAGCAGCTTAGAACCGTACACAGATACGCAGTATTTT.